Presented here are 17 T cell receptor beta chains from one specimen sequenced in a study of cytotoxic CD8 clonotypes in ibrutinib-treated CLL. Clones were sequenced by immunoSEQ multiplex PCR, and TCRdb holds only the in-frame ones, with some missing. The table shows fewer than 85,000 clones, with roughly three quarters occurring only once. The source material was PBMCs, sampled after 12 months of ibrutinib treatment. The receptor set was obtained from a human donor with chronic lymphocytic leukemia.

V is TRBV30 and J is TRBJ1-2, with TRBD1 identical over 8 bases. J was trimmed by 7 bases and V by 5 bases; bases with no gene match: 6. The germline CDR1 and CDR2 sequences are GTSNPN and SVGIG (reference sequence). The CDR3 is 12 residues long. Here the CDR3 DNA reads TGTGCCTGGGGAACAGGGGGTTCTGGCTACACCTTC. This encodes CAWGTGGSGYTF.

The V call is TRBV30, the J call TRBJ1-2, with 7 bases matching TRBD1. V shed 5 bases and J 7 bases; nucleotides not matched to a gene: 10. Germline-derived CDR1 and CDR2 are GTSNPN and SVGIG (reference sequence). The CDR3 has 13 residues. The CDR3 sequence is CAWGPQGVGGYTF. The CDR3 region has the DNA TGTGCCTGGGGACCCCAGGGGGTGGGTGGCTACACCTTC.

This chain links TRBV6-5 with TRBJ2-1, with TRBD2 identical over 8 bases. This CDR3 comprises 13 residues. The V gene's germline CDR1 is MNHEY and CDR2 SVGAGI. Germline trimming cut 5 bases from V and 6 bases from J; bases unmatched to any gene: 3. CDR3 loop: CASSPGLANEQFF. As DNA, the CDR3 is TGTGCCAGCAGTCCCGGACTAGCCAATGAGCAGTTCTTC.

The chain employs TRBV7-9 and TRBJ1-5; tentatively, D is TRBD1 (5 bases). The V end lost 5 bases, the J end lost 6 bases, and 20 bases lay between the germline ends. This CDR3 region has 16 residues. Germline CDR1 SEHNR, CDR2 FQNEAQ (reference sequence). CDR3 nucleotides: TGTGCCAGCAGCCCCCCTGGGTTGGGGCGCAGTCAGCCCCAGCATTTT. This gives the protein CASSPPGLGRSQPQHF.

This clone was detected a few times. This chain's CDR3 is CASSIGAGSGETQYF. The CDR3 DNA sequence: TGTGCCAGTAGTATTGGAGCGGGCAGCGGGGAGACCCAGTACTTC. The rearrangement joins TRBV19 to TRBJ2-5; D is perhaps TRBD2 (6 bases). Trimming left V 3 bases short and J 5 bases short, with 16 bases between. The CDR3 is 15 amino acids. The germline V gene has CDR1 LNHDA and CDR2 SQIVND (reference sequence).

This clone was detected once. The CDR3 loop reads CASSPTAGNPYEQYF. The CDR3 DNA is TGCGCCAGCAGCCCGACGGCAGGGAACCCCTACGAGCAGTACTTC. J is TRBJ2-7 and V is TRBV5-1; D is perhaps TRBD1 (5 bases). With 4 bases removed from V and 2 bases from J, the gap between germline ends came to 16 bases. This CDR3 region has 15 residues. Germline V gene lookup returns CDR1 SGHRS and CDR2 YFSETQ.

The gene calls are TRBV19 and TRBJ1-6, with no clear D. Trimming shortened V by 5 bases and J by 0 bases, and 11 bases separated the two germline ends. Germline loops: CDR1 LNHDA, CDR2 SQIVND (reference sequence). The CDR3 is 16 residues long. CDR3 in DNA: TGTGCCAGTAGTGCCAGCCCTAGCTCCTATAATTCACCCCTCCACTTT. Protein sequence: CASSASPSSYNSPLHF.

This clone occurred many times. The J gene is TRBJ2-2, the V gene TRBV9; 11 nucleotides match TRBD1. The CDR3 runs to 18 residues. Trimming removed 3 bases from V and 6 bases from J; junction bases left unmatched: 13. The germline gives CDR1 SGDLS, CDR2 YYNGEE. The CDR3 bases are TGTGCCAGCAGCGATCGCCCCAGCGGGACAGGGGGGGCCGGGGAGCTGTTTTTT. Translating it yields CASSDRPSGTGGAGELFF.

The CDR3 DNA reads as TGTGCCAGCAGCTTTGAGGCAACCACCTACAATGAGCAGTTCTTC. The encoded protein is CASSFEATTYNEQFF. The V gene is TRBV7-2, the J gene TRBJ2-1; no clear D gene. V dropped 3 bases and J dropped 2 bases, with 11 bases sitting between them. CDR1 is SGHTA and CDR2 is FQGNSA in the germline V gene. The CDR3 length is 15 residues.

In this sample, this clone turned up once. The chain uses TRBV5-4 and TRBJ2-7; D unclear. Germline loops: CDR1 SGHNT, CDR2 YYREEE (reference sequence). Trimming removed 0 bases from V and 1 base from J, with 8 bases in between. CDR3 size: 14 residues. Here the CDR3 reads CASSLESYSYEQYF. In DNA form, the CDR3 reads TGTGCCAGCAGCTTGGAGTCCTATTCCTACGAGCAGTACTTC.

The V gene is TRBV5-6, the J gene TRBJ2-3; possibly TRBD1 for D (6 bases). The CDR3 spans 14 residues. Germline values: CDR1 SGHDT, CDR2 YYEEEE. Trimming pared 0 bases from V and 5 bases from J, leaving 10 bases between. CDR3: CASSLGAGEDTQYF. DNA of the CDR3: TGTGCCAGCAGCTTGGGGGCAGGGGAAGATACGCAGTATTTT. Complete variable domain (other parts from reference TRBV5-6 and TRBJ2-3): DAGVTQSPTHLIKTRGQQVTLRCSPKSGHDTVSWYQQALGQGPQFIFQYYEEEERQRGNFPDRFSGHQFPNYSSELNVNALLLGDSALYLCASSLGAGEDTQYFGPGTRLTVL.

This chain connects TRBV30 to TRBJ2-2, with D perhaps given as TRBD1 or TRBD2 (6 bases each). The germline V and J ends were trimmed by 2 bases and 4 bases, with 17 bases remaining between them. Germline V gene sequence: CDR1 GTSNPN, CDR2 SVGIG (reference sequence). The CDR3 length is 16 residues. The CDR3 reads CAWSFQGTWGTGELFF. In DNA, the CDR3 is TGTGCCTGGAGTTTTCAGGGGACTTGGGGCACCGGGGAGCTGTTTTTT. The full variable domain, with the rest looked up from reference TRBV30 and TRBJ2-2, is SQTIHQWPATLVQPVGSPLSLECTVEGTSNPNLYWYRQAAGRGLQLLFYSVGIGQISSEVPQNLSASRPQDRQFILSSKKLLLSDSGFYLCAWSFQGTWGTGELFFGEGSRLTVL.

The chain carries TRBV9 and TRBJ2-5; 7 bases are shared with TRBD1. Trimming at V came to 4 bases and at J to 5 bases, leaving 2 bases not matched to a gene. This CDR3 is built from 12 residues. CDR1 and CDR2 from the germline V gene are SGDLS and YYNGEE. The DNA of the CDR3 is TGTGCCAGCAGCAACAGGGGCGAGACCCAGTACTTC. It specifies CASSNRGETQYF.

Turning to this clone: This CDR3 is also generated by other DNA sequences in the sample. The V and J genes are TRBV7-7 and TRBJ2-2, with D hard to call. V gave up 1 base and J gave up 5 bases, with 5 bases separating them. CDR3 size: 13 residues. Germline values: CDR1 SSHAT, CDR2 FNYEAQ (reference sequence). CDR3 DNA sequence: TGTGCCAGCAGCTTAGGGCGGACCGGGGAGCTGTTTTTT. This codes for CASSLGRTGELFF.

This clone occurred a few times. V usage is TRBV19 and J usage is TRBJ1-1; D perhaps matches TRBD1 (5 bases). Germline V CDR1 and CDR2: LNHDA, SQIVND (reference sequence). The CDR3 contains 14 residues. Trimming shortened V by 5 bases and J by 3 bases, and 13 bases separated the two germline ends. DNA of the CDR3: TGTGCCAGTAGTGGCCCTCCGGGGGACACTGAAGCTTTCTTT. This sequence encodes CASSGPPGDTEAFF.

V and J are TRBV6-1 and TRBJ2-1, with 7 bases identical to TRBD2. The trim removed 10 bases at V and 5 bases at J, leaving 11 bases unmatched. This CDR3 has 14 amino acids. Germline lookup yields CDR1 MNHNS and CDR2 SASEGT. The CDR3 region has the DNA TGTGCCACCGCAGCGGGGCCCAATAACAATGAGCAGTTCTTC. This sequence encodes CATAAGPNNNEQFF.

CDR3 sequence (DNA): TGTGCCAGCAGAGCGGACAGGGGTGACACCGGGGAGCTGTTTTTT. Residues: CASRADRGDTGELFF. This chain connects TRBV2 to TRBJ2-2; 9 bases agree with TRBD1. Trimming took 6 bases from V and 3 from J; bases not matched to a gene: 5. CDR1 and CDR2 (germline): SNHLY, FYNNEI. The CDR3 has 15 residues.